Below are 8 T cell receptor beta chains sequenced from a single sample in a study of early T cells in non-severe SARS-CoV-2 infection. TCRdb re-analysed the 5' RACE reads in MiXCR, keeping a single row per CDR3 protein. The data contain 55,000 to 75,000 distinct CDR3 sequences, 10% of them singletons. The specimen was whole blood, collected at baseline. Receptors originate from an adult who was a healthcare worker with PCR-confirmed SARS-CoV-2 infection or an uninfected control (not recorded which).

In this sample, this clonotype turned up a few times. The chain joins TRBV29-1 to TRBJ2-1; 10 bases match TRBD2. Trimming removed 3 bases from V and 3 bases from J; junction bases left unmatched: 5. The germline CDR1 and CDR2 sequences are SQVTM and ANQGSEA. CDR3 length: 15 residues. CDR3 sequence: CSVELAGDIYNEQFF. The CDR3 DNA reads as TGCAGCGTTGAGCTAGCGGGAGATATCTACAATGAGCAGTTCTTC.

This clonotype was detected many times. This chain joins TRBV7-9 and TRBJ2-2; 12 bases align to TRBD2. CDR1 is SEHNR, CDR2 FQNEAQ, per germline (reference sequence). The J segment lost 1 base and the V segment lost 5 bases, leaving 8 bases of the junction unmatched. This CDR3 is built from 18 residues. The CDR3 spells CASSPTSGRFRNTGELFF. The CDR3 DNA reads TGTGCCAGCAGCCCTACTAGCGGGAGGTTTAGGAACACCGGGGAGCTGTTTTTT.

This clonotype was picked up many times. This chain uses TRBV9 with TRBJ1-1; D remains unclear. CDR3 length: 15 amino acids. Germline CDR1 and CDR2: SGDLS and YYNGEE. Trimming cost V 0 bases and J 5 bases, with 14 bases left between them. The CDR3 nucleotides are TGTGCCAGCAGCGTAGGGGCGGAGGTGCGGACTGAAGCTTTCTTT. It translates to CASSVGAEVRTEAFF. The full variable domain, its missing parts supplied by reference TRBV9 and TRBJ1-1, is DSGVTQTPKHLITATGQRVTLRCSPRSGDLSVYWYQQSLDQGLQFLIQYYNGEERAKGNILERFSAQQFPDLHSELNLSSLELGDSALYFCASSVGAEVRTEAFFGQGTRLTVV.

The chain joins TRBV27 to TRBJ1-6; D remains unclear. Trimming cost V 2 bases and J 3 bases, with 17 bases left between them. Germline CDR1 reads MNHEY; CDR2 reads SMNVEV (reference sequence). There are 18 residues in the CDR3. The CDR3 nucleotides are TGTGCCAGCAGTTTAACGACCCCCCAGCCTAACTATAATTCACCCCTCCACTTT. Translation: CASSLTTPQPNYNSPLHF.

DNA of the CDR3: TGCGCCAGCAGCCAAGATGCGGCGGGACGAGGGACCTACGAGCAGTACTTC. Translation gives CASSQDAAGRGTYEQYF. The chain has TRBV4-3 and TRBJ2-7, with D tentatively TRBD2 (6 bases). The CDR3 spans 17 residues. Trimming removed 0 bases from V and 2 bases from J, with 17 bases in between. CDR1 and CDR2 from the germline V gene are LGHNA and YSLEER.

This clonotype was seen repeatedly, ten times or more. The genes are TRBV20-1 and TRBJ2-3, with D perhaps TRBD1 or TRBD2 (6 bases each). The CDR3 loop spans 16 amino acids. Trimming took off 3 bases at V and 6 bases at J, with 22 bases between the two ends. Germline-derived CDR1 and CDR2 are DFQATT and SNEGSKA (reference sequence). This CDR3 is CSASYPWGAHTDTQYF. CDR3 sequence (DNA): TGCAGTGCTAGCTATCCCTGGGGGGCACACACCGATACGCAGTATTTT.

This clonotype was seen a few times. CDR3 coding DNA: TGTGCCAGCTCACCACCCAGGACAGGGAGCCGCTATGGCTACACCTTC. Translating gives CASSPPRTGSRYGYTF. V usage is TRBV18 and J usage is TRBJ1-2, with TRBD1 matching over 8 bases. With 0 bases clipped from V and 4 bases from J, the junction kept 7 bases outside the gene matches. In germline, CDR1 is KGHSH, CDR2 LQKENI. The CDR3 contains 16 residues. Supplemented by reference TRBV18 and TRBJ1-2, the full variable domain reads NAGVMQNPRHLVRRRGQEARLRCSPMKGHSHVYWYRQLPEEGLKFMVYLQKENIIDESGMPKERFSAEFPKEGPSILRIQQVVRGDSAAYFCASSPPRTGSRYGYTFGSGTRLTVV.

This clonotype was found a few times. J is TRBJ2-5 and V is TRBV19; possibly TRBD1 or TRBD2 for D (6 bases each). This CDR3 is built from 14 residues. Looked up from germline, CDR1 is LNHDA and CDR2 is SQIVND (reference sequence). V lost 9 bases to trimming and J lost 0 bases, with 14 bases between them. CDR3 sequence (DNA): TGTGCCAGCAGACGGGGGCAGAACCAAGAGACCCAGTACTTC. This sequence encodes CASRRGQNQETQYF.